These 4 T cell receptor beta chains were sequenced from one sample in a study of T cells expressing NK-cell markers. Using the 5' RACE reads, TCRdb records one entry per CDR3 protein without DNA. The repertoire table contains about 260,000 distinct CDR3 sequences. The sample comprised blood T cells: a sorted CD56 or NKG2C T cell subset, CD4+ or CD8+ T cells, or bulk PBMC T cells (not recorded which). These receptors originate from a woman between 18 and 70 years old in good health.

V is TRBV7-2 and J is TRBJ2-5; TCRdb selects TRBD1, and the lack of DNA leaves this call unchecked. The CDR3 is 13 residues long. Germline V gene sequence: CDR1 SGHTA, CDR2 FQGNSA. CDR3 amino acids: CASSGGQGETQYF. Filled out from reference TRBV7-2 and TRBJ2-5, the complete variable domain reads GAGVSQSPSNKVTEKGKDVELRCDPISGHTALYWYRQSLGQGLEFLIYFQGNSAPDKSGLPSDRFSAERTGGSVSTLTIQRTQQEDSAVYLCASSGGQGETQYFGPGTRLLVL.

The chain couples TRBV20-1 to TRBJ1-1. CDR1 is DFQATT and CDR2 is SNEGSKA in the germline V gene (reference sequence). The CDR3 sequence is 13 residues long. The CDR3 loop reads CSASGTADTEAFF.

CDR3: CAISESTSGLLHEQYF. The chain has TRBV10-3 and TRBJ2-7; TCRdb's D call, TRBD2, is unchecked because there is no DNA. Germline CDR1 and CDR2: ENHRY and SYGVKD. The length of the CDR3 is 16 residues.

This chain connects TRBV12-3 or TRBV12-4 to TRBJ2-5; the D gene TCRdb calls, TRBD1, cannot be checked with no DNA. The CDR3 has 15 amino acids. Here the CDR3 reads CASSLAGDRGETQYF.